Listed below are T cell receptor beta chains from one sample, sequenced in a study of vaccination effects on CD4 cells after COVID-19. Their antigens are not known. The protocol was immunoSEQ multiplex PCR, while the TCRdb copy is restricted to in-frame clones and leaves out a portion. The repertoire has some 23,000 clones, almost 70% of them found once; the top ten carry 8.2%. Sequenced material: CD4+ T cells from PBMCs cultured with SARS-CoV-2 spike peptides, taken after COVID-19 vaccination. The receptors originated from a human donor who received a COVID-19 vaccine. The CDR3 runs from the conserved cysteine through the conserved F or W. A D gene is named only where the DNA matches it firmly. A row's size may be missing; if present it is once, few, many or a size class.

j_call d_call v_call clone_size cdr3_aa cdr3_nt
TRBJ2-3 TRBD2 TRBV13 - CASSLGGLVSTDTQYF TGTGCCAGCAGCTTGGGGGGACTAGTTAGCACAGATACGCAGTATTTT
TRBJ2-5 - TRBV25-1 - CASSEGRGGYQETQYF TGTGCCAGCAGTGAGGGCAGGGGAGGGTACCAAGAGACCCAGTACTTC
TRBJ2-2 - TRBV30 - CAWSPPTGELFF TGTGCCTGGAGTCCACCCACGGGGGAGCTGTTTTTT
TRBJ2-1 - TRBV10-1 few CASSESGSYNEQFF TGCGCCAGCAGTGAGTCGGGGTCCTACAATGAGCAGTTCTTC
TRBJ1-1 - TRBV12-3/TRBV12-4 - CASSFLGFGEAFF TGTGCCAGCAGTTTTTTGGGTTTCGGTGAAGCTTTCTTT
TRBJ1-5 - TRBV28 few CASSSYQPQHF TGTGCCAGCAGTTCGTATCAGCCCCAGCATTTT
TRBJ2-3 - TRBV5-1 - CASSFPGEDTQYF TGCGCCAGCAGCTTCCCGGGGGAGGATACGCAGTATTTT
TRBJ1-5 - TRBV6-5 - CASSHEGVSNQPQHF TGTGCCAGCAGTCACGAGGGGGTAAGCAATCAGCCCCAGCATTTT
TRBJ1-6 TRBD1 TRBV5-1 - CASSLQGAFSPLHF TGCGCCAGCAGCTTGCAGGGGGCTTTTTCACCCCTCCACTTT
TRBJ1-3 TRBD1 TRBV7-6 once CASSLADRAGNTIYF TGTGCCAGCAGCTTAGCGGACAGGGCTGGAAACACCATATATTTT
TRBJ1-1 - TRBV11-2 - CASSLSSANTEAFF TGTGCCAGCAGCTTATCTTCGGCGAACACTGAAGCTTTCTTT
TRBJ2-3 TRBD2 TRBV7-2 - CASSPTGGTDTQYF TGTGCCAGCAGCCCGACCGGGGGGACAGATACGCAGTATTTT
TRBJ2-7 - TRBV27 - CASSLKPVSYEQYF TGTGCCAGCAGCCTAAAACCAGTCTCCTACGAGCAGTACTTC
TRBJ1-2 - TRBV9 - CASSVALLSNYGYTF TGTGCCAGCAGCGTAGCGCTACTCTCGAACTATGGCTACACCTTC
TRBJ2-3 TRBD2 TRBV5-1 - CASSLESGRAGDTDTQYF TGCGCCAGCAGCTTGGAAAGCGGGAGGGCCGGGGACACAGATACGCAGTATTTT
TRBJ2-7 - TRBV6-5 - CASSYDPTRIEQYF TGTGCCAGCAGTTACGACCCCACAAGGATCGAGCAGTACTTC
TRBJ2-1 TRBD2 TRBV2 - CASSSPPGGRGSGGEQFF TGTGCCAGCAGCTCCCCGCCGGGCGGGAGAGGGTCGGGGGGAGAGCAGTTCTTC
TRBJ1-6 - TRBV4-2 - CASSQEGVGNSPLHF TGTGCCAGCAGCCAAGAGGGGGTCGGGAATTCACCCCTCCACTTT
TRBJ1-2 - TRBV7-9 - CASSTMDRPNYGYTF TGTGCCAGCAGCACTATGGACAGACCGAACTATGGCTACACCTTC
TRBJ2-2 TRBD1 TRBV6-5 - CASRRQGVDTGELFF TGTGCCAGCAGGAGACAGGGGGTCGACACCGGGGAGCTGTTTTTT
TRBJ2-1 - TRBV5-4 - CASSLDPGANEQFF TGTGCCAGCAGCTTGGATCCAGGCGCCAATGAGCAGTTCTTC
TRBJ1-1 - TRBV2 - CASSVDRPMGAEAFF TGTGCCAGCAGCGTTGACAGGCCTATGGGGGCTGAAGCTTTCTTT